The 24 T cell receptor beta chains in this list originate from one sample, sequenced in a study of cytomegalovirus exposure and HLA in healthy donors. In the PCR, 60 Vbeta and 13 Jbeta primers were used. The protocol was immunoSEQ multiplex PCR, while the TCRdb copy is restricted to in-frame clones and leaves out a portion. The sample lists 90,000 to 110,000 clones; under 80% were seen once. Sequencing was done on a sample of PBMCs. The receptors were sampled from a middle-aged woman in good health and CMV-seropositive.

The V and J genes are TRBV7-9 and TRBJ2-5, with TRBD1 identical over 9 bases. The J call could be wrong; TRBJ2-7 is a better fit for the DNA end. Germline assignment: CDR1 SEHNR and CDR2 FQNEAQ (reference sequence). The CDR3 covers 14 residues. CDR3: CASTRQGESYEQYF. The CDR3 bases are TGTGCCAGCACCCGACAGGGGGAATCCTACGAGCAGTACTTC.

V usage is TRBV18 and J usage is TRBJ2-3; TRBD1 matches at 9 bases. Per germline, CDR1 KGHSH and CDR2 LQKENI. This CDR3 has 16 amino acids. Losses at the gene ends were 0 bases for V and 8 bases for J; bases not matched to a gene: 9. DNA of the CDR3: TGTGCCAGCTCACCACCGACAGGGGGAGTCTGGGGTACGCAGTATTTT. This translates into CASSPPTGGVWGTQYF.

The DNA for the CDR3 is TGTGCCACCAGCAGAGAGAGATTTCAGCCCCAGCATTTT. Translating it yields CATSRERFQPQHF. The V and J genes are TRBV15 and TRBJ1-5; D gene uncertain. CDR3 size: 13 residues. Germline lookup yields CDR1 LNHNV and CDR2 YYDKDF (reference sequence). Trimming cost V 0 bases and J 6 bases, with 6 bases left between them.

V usage is TRBV28 and J usage is TRBJ1-4, with D unresolved. The CDR3 is made up of 15 amino acids. Germline assignment: CDR1 MDHEN and CDR2 SYDVKM. V was pared by 8 bases and J by 8 bases, with 21 bases between. CDR3: CASRELRRTREKLFF. Written as DNA, the CDR3 is TGTGCCAGCCGTGAACTCCGGAGGACGCGGGAAAAACTGTTTTTT.

The V and J genes are TRBV14 and TRBJ2-2; 10 nucleotides agree with TRBD2. Germline V gene sequence: CDR1 SGHDN, CDR2 FVKESK. This CDR3 is 16 amino acids long. Germline trimming cut 4 bases from V and 3 bases from J; bases unmatched to any gene: 5. Here the CDR3 reads CASSRLAGGHTGELFF. In DNA, the CDR3 is TGTGCCAGCAGCCGATTAGCGGGAGGACACACCGGGGAGCTGTTTTTT.

This clone came up once. The rearrangement uses TRBV7-8 and TRBJ2-7, with 11 bases aligning to TRBD2. The CDR3 length is 20 residues. Per the germline V gene, CDR1 is SGHVS and CDR2 is FQNEAQ. Trimming took 5 bases from V and 1 from J; bases not matched to a gene: 19. The DNA for the CDR3 is TGTGCCAGCAGCCGACAACCCTTTTTACCGGGACTAGCGGAATCCTACGAGCAGTACTTC. This encodes CASSRQPFLPGLAESYEQYF.

This chain joins TRBV10-3 and TRBJ2-7; tentatively, D is TRBD2 (5 bases). In germline, CDR1 is ENHRY, CDR2 SYGVKD. V lost 1 base and J lost 1, with 8 bases in between. CDR3 length: 14 residues. CDR3 amino acids: CAISELSGSYEQYF. In DNA, the CDR3 is TGTGCCATCAGTGAGTTGTCGGGGTCCTACGAGCAGTACTTC.

This clone has only a few counts. This chain connects TRBV11-1 to TRBJ2-3; TRBD1 aligns across 9 bases. The CDR3 has 16 residues. In germline, CDR1 is SGHAT, CDR2 FQDESV (reference sequence). With 4 bases clipped from V and 5 bases from J, the junction kept 10 bases outside the gene matches. The CDR3 region is CASSSLGDRVVDTQYF. The CDR3 DNA reads as TGTGCCAGCAGCTCCCTAGGGGACAGGGTTGTAGATACGCAGTATTTT.

Of note for this clone: A junction boundary mismatches the germline segment, possibly from a read error. The chain joins TRBV27 to TRBJ1-1, with a tentative D call TRBD1 (5 bases). The V gene's germline CDR1 is MNHEY and CDR2 SMNVEV (reference sequence). This CDR3 is 14 amino acids long. This CDR3 is CATSRGRAVSEAFF. CDR3 in DNA: TGTGCCACCAGTCGTGGCAGGGCGGTCTCTGAAGCTTTCTTT.

This chain's CDR3 is CASSFFENSGYEQYF. The CDR3 DNA sequence: TGTGCCAGCAGTTTCTTCGAGAATTCCGGCTACGAGCAGTACTTC. V gene TRBV28 combines with J gene TRBJ2-7; D not certain. Germline V gives CDR1 MDHEN, CDR2 SYDVKM. The V and J ends lost 3 bases and 3 bases respectively, with 15 bases between them. The CDR3 is 15 residues long. Supplemented by reference TRBV28 and TRBJ2-7, the full variable domain reads DVKVTQSSRYLVKRTGEKVFLECVQDMDHENMFWYRQDPGLGLRLIYFSYDVKMKEKGDIPEGYSVSREKKERFSLILESASTNQTSMYLCASSFFENSGYEQYFGPGTRLTVT.

The chain recombines TRBV27 with TRBJ2-1, with TRBD1 matching over 12 bases. Germline CDR1 reads MNHEY; CDR2 reads SMNVEV (reference sequence). V was pared by 4 bases and J by 6 bases, with 4 bases of the junction left unmatched. The CDR3 is 15 residues long. CDR3 residues: CASSSGTGGINEQFF. Written as DNA, the CDR3 is TGTGCCAGCAGTTCCGGGACAGGGGGCATCAATGAGCAGTTCTTC.

The chain employs TRBV28 and TRBJ1-2; D gene unclear. CDR1 is MDHEN, CDR2 SYDVKM, per germline. V gave up 3 bases and J gave up 2 bases, with 7 bases separating them. The CDR3 length is 13 residues. CDR3 loop: CASSFRRNYGYTF. For the CDR3, the DNA is TGTGCCAGCAGTTTCCGCCGGAACTATGGCTACACCTTC.

This clone was seen a few times. This chain connects TRBV5-1 to TRBJ2-1, with 9 bases that match TRBD2. The CDR3 loop spans 16 amino acids. The germline V gene encodes CDR1 SGHRS and CDR2 YFSETQ. Trimming removed 2 bases from V and 4 bases from J; junction bases left unmatched: 7. CDR3 region: CASSLISGGQYNEQFF. As DNA, the CDR3 is TGCGCCAGCAGCTTAATAAGCGGGGGGCAATACAATGAGCAGTTCTTC. Supplemented by reference TRBV5-1 and TRBJ2-1, the full variable domain reads KAGVTQTPRYLIKTRGQQVTLSCSPISGHRSVSWYQQTPGQGLQFLFEYFSETQRNKGNFPGRFSGRQFSNSRSEMNVSTLELGDSALYLCASSLISGGQYNEQFFGPGTRLTVL.

This clone was recorded once. This chain joins TRBV14 and TRBJ2-1, with no clear D. Trimming removed 1 base from V and 9 bases from J, with 10 bases in between. CDR3 length equals 13 residues. Per the germline V gene, CDR1 is SGHDN and CDR2 is FVKESK. The CDR3 loop is CASSQARPGEQFF. The CDR3 DNA reads TGTGCCAGCAGCCAAGCCAGGCCCGGTGAGCAGTTCTTC.

The rearrangement uses TRBV7-9 and TRBJ2-3; 9 bases match TRBD1. The CDR3 length is 15 residues. V trimming: 2 bases; J trimming: 4 bases; junction bases outside the gene matches: 4. Germline V gene sequence: CDR1 SEHNR, CDR2 FQNEAQ (reference sequence). CDR3 loop: CASSLMTGGSDTQYF. The DNA of the CDR3 is TGTGCCAGCAGCTTAATGACAGGGGGTTCAGATACGCAGTATTTT.

The chain carries TRBV7-2 and TRBJ1-1; D might be TRBD1 (5 bases). V gave up 3 bases and J gave up 8 bases, with 13 bases separating them. The length of the CDR3 is 13 residues. Germline CDR1 SGHTA, CDR2 FQGNSA. The CDR3 here is CASSFRTTPEAFF. As DNA, the CDR3 is TGTGCCAGCAGCTTCAGGACAACCCCCGAAGCTTTCTTT.

The chain is built from TRBV7-8 and TRBJ2-3; D might be TRBD2 (5 bases). The CDR3 has 14 residues. With 3 bases removed from V and 5 bases from J, the gap between germline ends came to 12 bases. Germline V CDR1 and CDR2: SGHVS, FQNEAQ. CDR3 in DNA: TGTGCCAGCAGCTTGAGCCCTGCGGGAGATACGCAGTATTTT. This codes for CASSLSPAGDTQYF.

This clone was observed once. J is TRBJ2-1 and V is TRBV5-1; D not resolved. V lost 1 base, J lost 7 bases, and 9 bases lay in between. Germline V gene lookup returns CDR1 SGHRS and CDR2 YFSETQ. The CDR3 loop spans 13 amino acids. The CDR3 is CASSLIAINEQFF. Here the CDR3 DNA reads TGCGCCAGCAGCTTGATAGCCATTAATGAGCAGTTCTTC.

The V call is TRBV28, the J call TRBJ1-5; TRBD1 agrees at 7 bases. V lost 3 bases, J lost 0 bases, and 8 bases stayed unmatched. CDR1 is MDHEN, CDR2 SYDVKM, per germline. CDR3 length: 17 residues. Here the CDR3 reads CASSLGQTFYSNQPQHF. The CDR3 DNA sequence: TGTGCCAGCAGTTTGGGACAGACCTTTTATAGCAATCAGCCCCAGCATTTT.

The chain's CDR3 is CASSLGSGGTYNEQFF. In DNA form, the CDR3 reads TGTGCCAGCAGCTTGGGTAGCGGGGGCACATACAATGAGCAGTTCTTC. The rearrangement links TRBV5-4 to TRBJ2-1; 9 bases map to TRBD2. V was pared by 0 bases and J by 4 bases, with 5 bases of the junction left unmatched. The CDR3 covers 16 residues. The germline CDR1 and CDR2 sequences are SGHNT and YYREEE (reference sequence).

This clone was recorded only once. The rearrangement joins TRBV9 to TRBJ1-1; 7 bases agree with TRBD1. This CDR3 region has 15 residues. The germline gives CDR1 SGDLS, CDR2 YYNGEE. J was trimmed by 1 base and V by 0 bases; bases with no gene match: 3. The CDR3 DNA reads TGTGCCAGCAGCGTAGATCCAGGGGGGAACACTGAAGCTTTCTTT. Translated, it gives CASSVDPGGNTEAFF. The entire variable domain, with the rest obtained from reference TRBV9 and TRBJ1-1, is as follows: DSGVTQTPKHLITATGQRVTLRCSPRSGDLSVYWYQQSLDQGLQFLIQYYNGEERAKGNILERFSAQQFPDLHSELNLSSLELGDSALYFCASSVDPGGNTEAFFGQGTRLTVV.

The V call is TRBV6-6, the J call TRBJ1-2; 7 bases line up with TRBD1. The CDR3 sequence is 12 residues long. The germline V gene has CDR1 MNHNY and CDR2 SVGAGI (reference sequence). With V trimmed by 5 bases and J by 7 bases, 4 bases remained unmatched. CDR3 bases: TGTGCCAGCAGTCAAGGGACAGTTGGCTACACCTTC. As protein: CASSQGTVGYTF.

V is TRBV19 and J is TRBJ1-1; no definite D call. Germline assignment: CDR1 LNHDA and CDR2 SQIVND (reference sequence). The germline V and J ends were trimmed by 5 bases and 8 bases, with 18 bases remaining between them. The CDR3 consists of 14 residues. For the CDR3, the DNA is TGTGCCAGTAGTCGGTTGTTATCGGGTCCCGAAGCTTTCTTT. Its protein product is CASSRLLSGPEAFF. Filled out from reference TRBV19 and TRBJ1-1, the complete variable domain reads DGGITQSPKYLFRKEGQNVTLSCEQNLNHDAMYWYRQDPGQGLRLIYYSQIVNDFQKGDIAEGYSVSREKKESFPLTVTSAQKNPTAFYLCASSRLLSGPEAFFGQGTRLTVV.

In this sample, this clone turned up a few times. The chain combines TRBV18 with TRBJ2-5, with D uncertain. The CDR3 totals 11 residues. Germline CDR1 reads KGHSH; CDR2 reads LQKENI. Trimming left V 8 bases short and J 5 bases short, with 9 bases between. CDR3 nucleotide sequence: TGTGCCAGCACGACCGGGGAGACCCAGTACTTC. Its protein product is CASTTGETQYF.